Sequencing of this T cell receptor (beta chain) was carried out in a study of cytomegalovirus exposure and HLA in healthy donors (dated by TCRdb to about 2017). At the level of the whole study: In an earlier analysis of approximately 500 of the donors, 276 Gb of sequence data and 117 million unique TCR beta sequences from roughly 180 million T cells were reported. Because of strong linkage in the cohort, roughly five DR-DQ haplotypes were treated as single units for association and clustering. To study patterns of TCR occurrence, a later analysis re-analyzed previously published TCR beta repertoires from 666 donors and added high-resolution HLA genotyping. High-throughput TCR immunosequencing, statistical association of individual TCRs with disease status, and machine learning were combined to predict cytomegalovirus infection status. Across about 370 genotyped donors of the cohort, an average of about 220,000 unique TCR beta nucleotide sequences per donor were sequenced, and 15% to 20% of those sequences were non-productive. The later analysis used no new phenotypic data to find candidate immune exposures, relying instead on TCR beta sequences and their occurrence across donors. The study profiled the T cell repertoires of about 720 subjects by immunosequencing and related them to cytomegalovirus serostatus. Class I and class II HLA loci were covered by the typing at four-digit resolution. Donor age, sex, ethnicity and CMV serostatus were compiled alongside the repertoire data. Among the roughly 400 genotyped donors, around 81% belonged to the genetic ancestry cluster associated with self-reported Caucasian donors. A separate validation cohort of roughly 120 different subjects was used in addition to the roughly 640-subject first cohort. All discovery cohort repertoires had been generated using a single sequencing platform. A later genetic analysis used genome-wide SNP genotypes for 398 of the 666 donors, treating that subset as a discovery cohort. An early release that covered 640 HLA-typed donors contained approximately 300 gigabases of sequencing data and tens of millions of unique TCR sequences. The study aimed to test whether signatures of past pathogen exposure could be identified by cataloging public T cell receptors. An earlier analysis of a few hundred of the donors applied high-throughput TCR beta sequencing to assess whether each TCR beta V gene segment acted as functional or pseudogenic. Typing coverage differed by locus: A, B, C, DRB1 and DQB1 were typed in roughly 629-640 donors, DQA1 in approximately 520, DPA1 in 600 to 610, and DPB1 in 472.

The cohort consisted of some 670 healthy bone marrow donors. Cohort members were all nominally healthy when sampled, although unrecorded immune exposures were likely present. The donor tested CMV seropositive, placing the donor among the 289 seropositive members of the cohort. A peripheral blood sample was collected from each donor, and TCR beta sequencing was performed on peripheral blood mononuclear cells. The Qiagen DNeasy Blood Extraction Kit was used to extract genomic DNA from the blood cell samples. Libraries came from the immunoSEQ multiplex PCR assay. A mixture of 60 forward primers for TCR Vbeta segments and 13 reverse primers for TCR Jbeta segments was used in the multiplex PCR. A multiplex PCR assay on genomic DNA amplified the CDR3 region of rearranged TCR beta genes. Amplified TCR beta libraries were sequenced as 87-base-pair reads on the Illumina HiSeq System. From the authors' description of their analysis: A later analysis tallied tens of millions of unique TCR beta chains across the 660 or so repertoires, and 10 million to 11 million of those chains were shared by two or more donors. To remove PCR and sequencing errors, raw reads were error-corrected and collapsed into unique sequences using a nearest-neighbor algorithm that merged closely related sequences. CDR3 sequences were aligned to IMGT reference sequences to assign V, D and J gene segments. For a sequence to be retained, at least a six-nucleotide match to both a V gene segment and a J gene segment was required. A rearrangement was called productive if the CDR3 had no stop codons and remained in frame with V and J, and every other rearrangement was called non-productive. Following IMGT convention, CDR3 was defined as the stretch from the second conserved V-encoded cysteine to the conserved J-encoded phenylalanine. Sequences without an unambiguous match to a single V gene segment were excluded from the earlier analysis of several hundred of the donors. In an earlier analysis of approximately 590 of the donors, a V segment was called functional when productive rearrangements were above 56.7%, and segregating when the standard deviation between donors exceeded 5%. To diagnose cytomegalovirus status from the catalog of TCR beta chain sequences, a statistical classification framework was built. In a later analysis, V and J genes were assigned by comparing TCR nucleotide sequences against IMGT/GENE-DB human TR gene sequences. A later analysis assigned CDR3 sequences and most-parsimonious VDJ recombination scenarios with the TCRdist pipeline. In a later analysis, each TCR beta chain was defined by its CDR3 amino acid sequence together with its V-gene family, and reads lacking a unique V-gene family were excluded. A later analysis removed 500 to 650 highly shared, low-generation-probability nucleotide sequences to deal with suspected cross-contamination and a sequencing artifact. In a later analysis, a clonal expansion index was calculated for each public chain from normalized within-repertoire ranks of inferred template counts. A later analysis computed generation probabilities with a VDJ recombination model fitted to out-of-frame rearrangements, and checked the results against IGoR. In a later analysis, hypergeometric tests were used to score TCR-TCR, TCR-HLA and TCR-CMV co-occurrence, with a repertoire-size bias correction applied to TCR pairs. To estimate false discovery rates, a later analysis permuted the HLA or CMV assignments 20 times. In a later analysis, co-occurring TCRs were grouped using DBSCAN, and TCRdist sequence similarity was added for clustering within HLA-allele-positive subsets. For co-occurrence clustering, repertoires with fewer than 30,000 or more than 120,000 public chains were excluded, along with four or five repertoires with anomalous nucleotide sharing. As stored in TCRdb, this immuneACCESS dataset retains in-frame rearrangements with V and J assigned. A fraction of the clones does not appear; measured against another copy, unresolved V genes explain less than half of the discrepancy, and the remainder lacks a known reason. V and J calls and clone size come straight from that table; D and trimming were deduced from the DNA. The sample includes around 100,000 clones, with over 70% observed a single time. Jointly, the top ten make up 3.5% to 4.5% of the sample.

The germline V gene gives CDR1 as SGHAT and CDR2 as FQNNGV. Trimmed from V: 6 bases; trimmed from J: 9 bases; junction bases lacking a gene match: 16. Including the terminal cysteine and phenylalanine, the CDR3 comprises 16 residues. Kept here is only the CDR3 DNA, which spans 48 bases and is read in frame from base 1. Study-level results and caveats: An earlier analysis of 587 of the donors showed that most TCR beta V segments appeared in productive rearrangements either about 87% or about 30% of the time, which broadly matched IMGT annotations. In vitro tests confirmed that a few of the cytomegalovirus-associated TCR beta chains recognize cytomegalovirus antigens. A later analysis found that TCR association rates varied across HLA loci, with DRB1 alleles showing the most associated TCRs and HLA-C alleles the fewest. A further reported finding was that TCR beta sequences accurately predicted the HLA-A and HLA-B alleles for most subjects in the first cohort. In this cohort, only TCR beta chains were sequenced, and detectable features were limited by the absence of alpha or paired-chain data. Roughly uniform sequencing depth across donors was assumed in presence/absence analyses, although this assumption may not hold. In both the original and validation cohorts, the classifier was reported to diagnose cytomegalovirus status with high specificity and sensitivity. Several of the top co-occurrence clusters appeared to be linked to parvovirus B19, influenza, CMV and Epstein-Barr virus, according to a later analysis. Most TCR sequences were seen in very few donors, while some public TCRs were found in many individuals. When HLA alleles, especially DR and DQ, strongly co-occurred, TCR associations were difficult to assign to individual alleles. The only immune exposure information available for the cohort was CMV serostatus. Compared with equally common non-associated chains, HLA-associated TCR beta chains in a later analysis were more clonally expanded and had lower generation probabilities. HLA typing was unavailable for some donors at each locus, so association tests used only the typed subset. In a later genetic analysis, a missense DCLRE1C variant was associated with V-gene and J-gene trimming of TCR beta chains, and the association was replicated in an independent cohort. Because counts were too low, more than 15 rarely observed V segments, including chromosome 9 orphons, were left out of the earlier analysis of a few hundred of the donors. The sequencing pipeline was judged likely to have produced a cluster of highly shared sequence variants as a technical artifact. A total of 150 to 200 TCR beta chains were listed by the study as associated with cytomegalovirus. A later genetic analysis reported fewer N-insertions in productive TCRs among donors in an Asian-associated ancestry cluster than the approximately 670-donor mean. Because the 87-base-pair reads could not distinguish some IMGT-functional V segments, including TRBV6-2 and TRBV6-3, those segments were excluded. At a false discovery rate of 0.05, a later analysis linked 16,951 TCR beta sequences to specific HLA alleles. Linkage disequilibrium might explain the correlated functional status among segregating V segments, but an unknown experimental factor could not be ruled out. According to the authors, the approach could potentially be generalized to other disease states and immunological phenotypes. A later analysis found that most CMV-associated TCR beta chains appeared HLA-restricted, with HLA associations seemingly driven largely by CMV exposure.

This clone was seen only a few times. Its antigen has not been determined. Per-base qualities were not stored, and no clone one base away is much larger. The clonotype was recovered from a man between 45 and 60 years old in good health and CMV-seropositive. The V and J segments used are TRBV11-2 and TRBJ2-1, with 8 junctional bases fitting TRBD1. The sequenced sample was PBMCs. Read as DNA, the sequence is TGTGCCAGCAGATCCTCCGGGACAGGAACCTTTCCTGAGCAGTTCTTC. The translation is CASRSSGTGTFPEQFF.